This is a list of T cell receptor beta chains from one sample in a study of metastatic and nonmetastatic thyroid tumors. TCRdb re-called the PCR reads through MiXCR. The sample lists 70,000 or so clones; 13% to 15% were seen once. Sequencing used blood. All receptors come from a male donor with papillary thyroid cancer or a benign thyroid nodule (not recorded which). Some clones in this sample may be carry-over from other donors' samples. Both conserved end residues are part of each CDR3. A D gene is named only where the DNA matches it firmly. The size field is filled for only some rows; it gives once, few, many or a size class.

v_call: TRBV28; clone_size: many; j_call: TRBJ1-1; d_call: -; cdr3_aa: CASSLAGYEQMNTEAFF; cdr3_nt: TGTGCCAGCAGTTTGGCGGGTTATGAGCAAATGAACACTGAAGCTTTCTTT
v_call: TRBV20-1; clone_size: many; j_call: TRBJ1-2; d_call: -; cdr3_aa: CSAHGTGDNYGYTF; cdr3_nt: TGCAGTGCCCACGGGACCGGAGATAACTATGGCTACACCTTC
v_call: TRBV11-2; clone_size: many; j_call: TRBJ1-1; d_call: -; cdr3_aa: CASSPQRNTEAFF; cdr3_nt: TGTGCCAGCAGCCCCCAGAGGAACACTGAAGCTTTCTTT
v_call: TRBV5-1; clone_size: -; j_call: TRBJ2-2; d_call: -; cdr3_aa: CASSLAQGNTGELFF; cdr3_nt: TGCGCCAGCAGCTTGGCACAGGGTAACACCGGGGAGCTGTTTTTT
v_call: TRBV18; clone_size: many; j_call: TRBJ2-2; d_call: -; cdr3_aa: CASSPSNSANTGELFF; cdr3_nt: TGTGCCAGCTCACCAAGTAATAGCGCGAACACCGGGGAGCTGTTTTTT
v_call: TRBV9; clone_size: -; j_call: TRBJ2-5; d_call: -; cdr3_aa: CASSVDTPSEGQETKYF; cdr3_nt: TGTGCCAGCAGCGTAGACACCCCATCGGAGGGGCAAGAGACCAAGTACTTC
v_call: TRBV6-2/TRBV6-3; clone_size: many; j_call: TRBJ2-7; d_call: TRBD2; cdr3_aa: CASNLSPGLGYEQYF; cdr3_nt: TGTGCCAGCAACCTTTCCCCGGGACTAGGCTACGAGCAGTACTTC
v_call: TRBV27; clone_size: many; j_call: TRBJ1-1; d_call: -; cdr3_aa: CASSFRPGTEAFF; cdr3_nt: TGTGCCAGCAGTTTCCGTCCTGGGACTGAAGCTTTCTTT
v_call: TRBV10-3; clone_size: -; j_call: TRBJ2-2; d_call: TRBD2; cdr3_aa: CAISPGWITSDPGELFF; cdr3_nt: TGTGCCATCAGCCCGGGCTGGATTACTAGCGACCCCGGGGAGCTGTTTTTT
v_call: TRBV7-3; clone_size: many; j_call: TRBJ1-1; d_call: -; cdr3_aa: CASSFGGNTEAFF; cdr3_nt: TGTGCCAGCAGCTTCGGGGGGAACACTGAAGCTTTCTTT
v_call: TRBV20-1; clone_size: many; j_call: TRBJ2-5; d_call: -; cdr3_aa: CSARGFVGGTEQETQYF; cdr3_nt: TGCAGTGCTAGAGGCTTTGTAGGAGGGACGGAGCAGGAGACCCAGTACTTC
v_call: TRBV5-6; clone_size: once; j_call: TRBJ2-1; d_call: -; cdr3_aa: CASSTAELVIYNEQFF; cdr3_nt: TGTGCCAGCAGCACAGCCGAACTAGTTATCTACAATGAGCAGTTCTTC
v_call: TRBV25-1; clone_size: many; j_call: TRBJ1-1; d_call: -; cdr3_aa: CASSLSNRHDTEAFF; cdr3_nt: TGTGCCAGCAGCCTGAGTAACAGGCATGACACTGAAGCTTTCTTT
v_call: TRBV19; clone_size: -; j_call: TRBJ2-3; d_call: TRBD1; cdr3_aa: CASIKWTGHKDTQYF; cdr3_nt: TGTGCCAGTATTAAGTGGACAGGCCATAAAGATACGCAGTATTTT
v_call: TRBV5-1; clone_size: many; j_call: TRBJ2-5; d_call: TRBD2; cdr3_aa: CASSFGGVETQYF; cdr3_nt: TGCGCCAGCAGCTTCGGGGGGGTGGAGACCCAGTACTTC
v_call: TRBV12-3/TRBV12-4; clone_size: many; j_call: TRBJ1-5; d_call: TRBD1; cdr3_aa: CASSPGTGLNQPQHF; cdr3_nt: TGTGCCAGCAGTCCTGGGACAGGGCTTAATCAGCCCCAGCATTTT
v_call: TRBV4-2; clone_size: many; j_call: TRBJ1-5; d_call: -; cdr3_aa: CASSQGGGPQHF; cdr3_nt: TGTGCCAGCAGCCAAGGCGGGGGGCCCCAGCATTTT
v_call: TRBV18; clone_size: many; j_call: TRBJ1-6; d_call: -; cdr3_aa: CASSEGNSPLHF; cdr3_nt: TGTGCCAGCTCCGAGGGTAATTCACCCCTCCACTTT
v_call: TRBV18; clone_size: many; j_call: TRBJ2-3; d_call: TRBD2; cdr3_aa: CASSPGTRPDTQYF; cdr3_nt: TGTGCCAGCTCACCCGGGACTAGACCAGATACGCAGTATTTT
v_call: TRBV6-1; clone_size: many; j_call: TRBJ2-3; d_call: TRBD2; cdr3_aa: CASSEATSGSTDTQYF; cdr3_nt: TGTGCCAGCAGTGAAGCTACTAGCGGGAGCACAGATACGCAGTATTTT
v_call: TRBV19; clone_size: many; j_call: TRBJ1-1; d_call: -; cdr3_aa: CASSIAYGAGRGVNTEAFF; cdr3_nt: TGTGCCAGTAGTATCGCCTACGGGGCAGGGAGGGGGGTGAACACTGAAGCTTTCTTT
v_call: TRBV27; clone_size: many; j_call: TRBJ1-5; d_call: -; cdr3_aa: CASSFTPLNQPQHF; cdr3_nt: TGTGCCAGCAGTTTTACCCCCCTCAATCAGCCCCAGCATTTT
v_call: TRBV11-2; clone_size: -; j_call: TRBJ2-7; d_call: TRBD2; cdr3_aa: CASSQLAGEDEQYF; cdr3_nt: TGTGCCAGCAGCCAGCTAGCGGGGGAAGACGAGCAGTACTTC
v_call: TRBV20-1; clone_size: many; j_call: TRBJ1-1; d_call: -; cdr3_aa: CSARVGGRDTEAFF; cdr3_nt: TGCAGTGCTAGGGTGGGGGGAAGGGACACTGAAGCTTTCTTT
v_call: TRBV6-5; clone_size: -; j_call: TRBJ2-7; d_call: -; cdr3_aa: CARSYPGRYEKYF; cdr3_nt: TGTGCCAGAAGTTATCCGGGCAGGTACGAGAAGTACTTC
v_call: TRBV13; clone_size: many; j_call: TRBJ2-1; d_call: TRBD2; cdr3_aa: CASSSQGLAFNEQFF; cdr3_nt: TGTGCCAGCAGCTCTCAGGGACTAGCTTTCAATGAGCAGTTCTTC
v_call: TRBV4-1; clone_size: many; j_call: TRBJ2-5; d_call: -; cdr3_aa: CASSHQKRGDSQETQYF; cdr3_nt: TGCGCCAGCAGCCATCAAAAAAGGGGGGACAGCCAAGAGACCCAGTACTTC
v_call: TRBV5-8; clone_size: many; j_call: TRBJ2-6; d_call: TRBD1; cdr3_aa: CASSMLPPGGFSGANVLTF; cdr3_nt: TGTGCCAGCAGCATGCTACCGCCAGGGGGTTTCTCTGGGGCCAACGTCCTGACTTTC
v_call: TRBV10-3; clone_size: many; j_call: TRBJ2-3; d_call: -; cdr3_aa: CAISLYGGLGRGGTDTQYF; cdr3_nt: TGTGCCATCAGTTTGTACGGAGGTTTGGGTAGGGGGGGGACAGATACGCAGTATTTT
v_call: TRBV12-3/TRBV12-4; clone_size: -; j_call: TRBJ2-3; d_call: -; cdr3_aa: CASSLSPKYGTDTQYF; cdr3_nt: TGTGCCAGCAGTCTCTCACCCAAGTACGGGACAGATACGCAGTATTTT
v_call: TRBV28; clone_size: -; j_call: TRBJ2-7; d_call: TRBD2; cdr3_aa: CASSLQRGAQEQYF; cdr3_nt: TGTGCCAGCAGTTTACAGCGGGGGGCGCAGGAGCAGTACTTC
v_call: TRBV7-2; clone_size: -; j_call: TRBJ2-3; d_call: -; cdr3_aa: CASSAPGTSDTQYF; cdr3_nt: TGTGCCAGCAGCGCACCCGGGACGTCAGATACGCAGTACTTT
v_call: TRBV27; clone_size: few; j_call: TRBJ1-3; d_call: -; cdr3_aa: CASSLSIISVNTIYF; cdr3_nt: TGTGCCAGCAGTTTATCGATCATCTCTGTAAACACCATATATTTT
v_call: TRBV19; clone_size: many; j_call: TRBJ2-3; d_call: -; cdr3_aa: CASSILSADTQYF; cdr3_nt: TGTGCCAGTAGTATTCTAAGTGCCGATACGCAGTATTTT
v_call: TRBV2; clone_size: many; j_call: TRBJ1-5; d_call: -; cdr3_aa: CASRRRFLGPQHF; cdr3_nt: TGTGCCAGCAGACGGAGGTTCTTGGGGCCCCAGCATTTT
v_call: TRBV9; clone_size: many; j_call: TRBJ2-3; d_call: TRBD2; cdr3_aa: CASSAPRLAASTDTQYF; cdr3_nt: TGTGCCAGCAGCGCCCCTCGACTAGCGGCTAGCACAGATACGCAGTATTTT
v_call: TRBV28; clone_size: few; j_call: TRBJ1-2; d_call: -; cdr3_aa: CASNSPHARPRIDF; cdr3_nt: TGTGCCAGCAATAGTCCTCACGCAAGGCCCAGGATAGACTTC
v_call: TRBV28; clone_size: few; j_call: TRBJ2-7; d_call: -; cdr3_aa: CASSPSWSYEQYF; cdr3_nt: TGTGCCAGCAGTCCGTCTTGGTCCTACGAGCAGTACTTC
v_call: TRBV19; clone_size: many; j_call: TRBJ1-6; d_call: TRBD1; cdr3_aa: CASSTATRGLGSPLHF; cdr3_nt: TGTGCCAGTAGTACCGCAACCAGGGGGCTCGGTTCACCCCTCCACTTT
v_call: TRBV20-1; clone_size: many; j_call: TRBJ1-1; d_call: TRBD1; cdr3_aa: CSAGSGTGWNTEAFF; cdr3_nt: TGCAGTGCTGGATCCGGGACAGGGTGGAACACTGAAGCTTTCTTT
v_call: TRBV4-1; clone_size: -; j_call: TRBJ2-3; d_call: -; cdr3_aa: CASSQVQGTKDTQYF; cdr3_nt: TGCGCCAGCAGCCAAGTTCAGGGGACGAAAGATACGCAGTATTTT
v_call: TRBV20-1; clone_size: -; j_call: TRBJ1-2; d_call: -; cdr3_aa: CSEGQVNYGYTF; cdr3_nt: TGCAGTGAGGGGCAGGTAAACTATGGCTACACCTTC
v_call: TRBV6-4; clone_size: medium-sized; j_call: TRBJ2-2; d_call: TRBD2; cdr3_aa: CASSGRDTGELFF; cdr3_nt: TGTGCCAGCAGCGGGAGGGACACCGGGGAGCTGTTTTTT
v_call: TRBV27; clone_size: -; j_call: TRBJ2-6; d_call: TRBD2; cdr3_aa: CSSGNGRAGANVLTF; cdr3_nt: TGTTCCAGCGGTAACGGGAGGGCTGGGGCCAACGTCCTGACTTTC
v_call: TRBV20-1; clone_size: many; j_call: TRBJ2-1; d_call: -; cdr3_aa: CSARDGTPGVNEQFF; cdr3_nt: TGCAGTGCTAGAGATGGGACCCCAGGCGTCAATGAGCAGTTCTTC
v_call: TRBV18; clone_size: many; j_call: TRBJ2-1; d_call: -; cdr3_aa: CASSRAEGSYNEQFF; cdr3_nt: TGTGCCAGCTCGCGGGCGGAGGGGTCCTACAATGAGCAGTTCTTC
v_call: TRBV5-1; clone_size: -; j_call: TRBJ2-7; d_call: -; cdr3_aa: CASSLVGNEQYF; cdr3_nt: TGCGCCAGCAGCTTGGTCGGGAACGAGCAGTACTTC
v_call: TRBV6-1; clone_size: few; j_call: TRBJ2-1; d_call: -; cdr3_aa: CASAGQPDGYNEQFF; cdr3_nt: TGTGCCAGCGCTGGACAACCCGACGGCTACAATGAGCAGTTCTTC